A single sample gave rise to the 31 T cell receptor beta chains below, sequenced in a study of read filtering for tumor transcriptome and immune sequencing. This library used approximately 370 ng RNA and molecular barcoded adaptors spanning alpha/delta and beta/gamma chains. TCRdb redid the calling of the reads with MiXCR, one entry per CDR3 protein. The table has fewer than 45,000 distinct CDR3 sequences, about an eighth seen once. Sequencing was carried out using a population of CD138-negative cells sorted from bone marrow. The receptors derive from a donor at least 40 years old with multiple myeloma.

This clonotype came up many times. CDR3 coding DNA: TGCAGTGCTAGAGATCCCGGGGGCACTGAAGCTTTCTTT. Its translation is CSARDPGGTEAFF. The chain is built from TRBV20-1 and TRBJ1-1, with D maybe TRBD1 (5 bases). The CDR3 has 13 amino acids. Germline V gene sequence: CDR1 DFQATT, CDR2 SNEGSKA (reference sequence). V shed 0 bases and J shed 4 bases, with 9 bases lying between them.

As regards this clonotype: A read error may explain this, as a much larger clone is one base away. The rearrangement uses TRBV2 and TRBJ2-5, with D perhaps TRBD1 or TRBD2 (5 bases each). Germline lookup yields CDR1 SNHLY and CDR2 FYNNEI. The CDR3 contains 13 residues. With 6 bases removed from V and 5 bases from J, the gap between germline ends came to 13 bases. CDR3 DNA: TGTGCCAGCAGCCCCCCGGGACGGGAGACCCAGTACTTC. This gives the protein CASSPPGRETQYF.

This clonotype was found a few times. A much larger clone differs from this one at a single base, so this may be a read error. The rearrangement uses TRBV13 and TRBJ1-5, with a weak D call TRBD1 (5 bases). Trimming removed 3 bases at V and 7 bases at J, with 13 bases between. This CDR3 spans 14 amino acids. Germline V gives CDR1 PRHDT, CDR2 FYEKMQ (reference sequence). In nucleotides, the CDR3 is TGTGCCAGCAGCTTGGGACGGCCAGGGCAGCCCCAGCATTTT. Its protein is CASSLGRPGQPQHF.

The V gene is TRBV20-1, the J gene TRBJ2-6, with D perhaps TRBD1 (8 bases). The V and J ends lost 4 bases and 2 bases respectively, with 30 bases between them. The germline gives CDR1 DFQATT, CDR2 SNEGSKA (reference sequence). This CDR3 has 21 amino acids. The CDR3: CSAKGGWGQDRESAGANVLTF. In DNA form, the CDR3 reads TGCAGTGCTAAGGGGGGGTGGGGTCAGGACAGGGAGTCGGCTGGGGCCAACGTCCTGACTTTC.

Regarding this clonotype: This may arise from a read error, as a much more abundant clone is one base away. The chain joins TRBV7-8 to TRBJ2-2; D gene uncertain. The CDR3 has 16 amino acids. Germline V gene lookup returns CDR1 SGHVS and CDR2 FQNEAQ. The V end was cut by 5 bases, the J end by 0 bases, with 13 bases between. The CDR3 loop is CASSPPRITNTGELFF. The CDR3 DNA follows: TGTGCCAGCAGCCCGCCCAGGATTACGAACACCGGGGAGCTGTTTTTT.

The rearrangement joins TRBV5-1 to TRBJ1-6; D gene ambiguous. There are 14 residues in the CDR3. V lost 4 bases, J lost 7 bases, and 12 bases lay in between. CDR1 and CDR2 (germline): SGHRS, YFSETQ. As DNA, the CDR3 is TGCGCCAGCAGCCGGGTCGGGTCAAATTCACCCCTCCACTTT. It translates to CASSRVGSNSPLHF.

A few counts support this clonotype. A read error is possible here, since a much larger clone lies one base away. The genes are TRBV29-1 and TRBJ2-3; either TRBD1 or TRBD2 may fit D (6 bases each). Germline V gene lookup returns CDR1 SQVTM and CDR2 ANQGSEA. CDR3 length: 13 residues. The CDR3 DNA follows: TGCAGCATTGAAAGGGGGGCGGGAGATACGCAGTATTTT. Encoded protein: CSIERGAGDTQYF.

This clonotype was recorded at least ten times. CDR3 sequence (DNA): TGTGCCAGCAAGGAACTATTGAACACAGATACGCAGTATTTT. It yields the protein CASKELLNTDTQYF. The gene calls are TRBV7-8 and TRBJ2-3; no clear D. CDR1 and CDR2 from the germline V gene are SGHVS and FQNEAQ. Trimming pared 7 bases from V and 2 bases from J, leaving 13 bases between. This CDR3 has 14 residues.

This clonotype was seen repeatedly, ten times or more. The chain employs TRBV3-1 and TRBJ2-3; D possibly uses TRBD1 or TRBD2 (5 bases each). Germline V gene sequence: CDR1 LGHDT, CDR2 YNNKEL (reference sequence). This CDR3 is 13 amino acids long. Trimming shortened V by 4 bases and J by 2 bases, and 7 bases separated the two germline ends. DNA of the CDR3: TGTGCCAGCAGCCGGGGACCCACAGATACGCAGTATTTT. This gives the protein CASSRGPTDTQYF.

This clonotype was recorded at least ten times. This rearrangement joins TRBV28 to TRBJ2-1; 10 positions match TRBD1. With 1 base clipped from V and 3 bases from J, the junction kept 3 bases outside the gene matches. CDR1 MDHEN and CDR2 SYDVKM come from the germline V gene. This CDR3 comprises 16 residues. The CDR3 spells CASSLSTGGFYNEQFF. The CDR3 nucleotides read TGTGCCAGCAGTTTATCGACAGGGGGCTTCTACAATGAGCAGTTCTTC. The complete variable domain, with remaining parts taken from reference TRBV28 and TRBJ2-1, reads DVKVTQSSRYLVKRTGEKVFLECVQDMDHENMFWYRQDPGLGLRLIYFSYDVKMKEKGDIPEGYSVSREKKERFSLILESASTNQTSMYLCASSLSTGGFYNEQFFGPGTRLTVL.

This clonotype showed up just a few times. A much larger clone lies a single base off, so this may be a read error. The chain is built from TRBV5-4 and TRBJ2-7, with 9 nucleotides matching TRBD2. V gave up 3 bases and J gave up 2 bases; unmatched junction bases: 6. Germline-derived CDR1 and CDR2 are SGHNT and YYREEE (reference sequence). This CDR3 is 15 amino acids long. In DNA, the CDR3 is TGTGCCAGCAGCTGGGGGACTAGCCCTGCCTACGAGCAGTACTTC. Protein product: CASSWGTSPAYEQYF.

About this clonotype: Possible read error: a much larger clone is one base away. J is TRBJ2-6 and V is TRBV20-1, with 9 bases lining up with TRBD1. Germline assignment: CDR1 DFQATT and CDR2 SNEGSKA (reference sequence). This CDR3 has 15 residues. This CDR3 is CSARDRASGANVLAF. The CDR3 DNA reads TGCAGTGCTCGGGACAGGGCCTCCGGGGCCAACGTCCTGGCTTTC.

The table lists this clonotype with many counts. V and J are TRBV28 and TRBJ1-3; maybe TRBD1 (6 bases). The CDR3 consists of 13 residues. Trimming shortened V by 6 bases and J by 6 bases, and 12 bases separated the two germline ends. Germline CDR1 is MDHEN and CDR2 is SYDVKM. CDR3 protein: CASSLGGSNTIYF. CDR3 DNA sequence: TGTGCCAGCAGCTTAGGGGGGTCAAACACCATATATTTT.

In regard to this clonotype: A much bigger clone sits one base away, suggesting this may be a read error. This sequence joins TRBV5-5 and TRBJ2-3, with a weak D call TRBD2 (5 bases). The V gene's germline CDR1 is SGHKS and CDR2 YYEKEE (reference sequence). CDR3 length: 13 residues. DNA for the CDR3: TGTGCCGGCAGCTTGGGAGCGGCAGATACGCAGTATTTT. Its protein is CAGSLGAADTQYF.

This clonotype has just a few counts. Without the conserved terminal phenylalanine or tryptophan, this CDR3 likely stems from a read error. This chain uses TRBV24-1 with TRBJ2-3, with 8 bases matching TRBD2. Looked up from germline, CDR1 is KGHDR and CDR2 is SFDVKD. This CDR3 has 15 residues. Unmatched junction bases numbered 10, after V lost 6 bases and J lost 6 bases. The CDR3 reads CATSTSGGTGDTQYL. In nucleotides, the CDR3 is TGTGCCACCAGTACAAGCGGGGGAACAGGGGATACGCAGTATCTT.

This clonotype was seen at least ten times. This chain links TRBV3-1 with TRBJ1-1; TRBD1 aligns across 7 bases. Germline V lookup: CDR1 LGHDT, CDR2 YNNKEL (reference sequence). After removal of 4 bases from V and 0 bases from J, the junction contained 8 bases not matched to a gene. The CDR3 consists of 16 residues. DNA of the CDR3: TGTGCCAGCAGCCCAGCGGGACAGACCATGAACACTGAAGCTTTCTTT. This gives the protein CASSPAGQTMNTEAFF. The full variable domain, rest sourced from reference TRBV3-1 and TRBJ1-1, is DTAVSQTPKYLVTQMGNDKSIKCEQNLGHDTMYWYKQDSKKFLKIMFSYNNKELIINETVPNRFSPKSPDKAHLNLHINSLELGDSAVYFCASSPAGQTMNTEAFFGQGTRLTVV.

The chain is built from TRBV6-5 and TRBJ2-7; TRBD1 aligns across 8 bases. Germline assignment: CDR1 MNHEY and CDR2 SVGAGI. Trimming took 7 bases from V and 2 from J; bases not matched to a gene: 10. The CDR3 length is 15 residues. CDR3 amino acids: CASTKGDRTAYEQYF. In DNA, the CDR3 is TGTGCCAGCACCAAGGGGGACAGGACCGCCTACGAGCAGTACTTC.

J is TRBJ1-5 and V is TRBV6-2 or TRBV6-3; 9 nucleotides line up with TRBD1. Germline V lookup: CDR1 MNHEY, CDR2 SVGEGT. There are 19 residues in the CDR3. V shed 0 bases and J 3 bases; nucleotides not matched to a gene: 12. The DNA of the CDR3 is TGTGCCAGCAGTTACTCCCACAGGGGGCAGCAGGGCCTCAATCAGCCCCAGCATTTT. It encodes CASSYSHRGQQGLNQPQHF.

This clonotype was counted many times. This chain links TRBV4-1 with TRBJ2-4, with D possibly matching TRBD2 (5 bases). V dropped 5 bases and J dropped 5 bases, with 22 bases sitting between them. Looked up from germline, CDR1 is MGHRA and CDR2 is YSYEKL. This CDR3 has 17 residues. The CDR3 reads CASSARLQEARQNIQYF. The CDR3 DNA is TGCGCCAGCAGCGCGCGACTCCAGGAGGCGAGGCAAAACATTCAGTACTTC.

The rearrangement uses TRBV3-1 and TRBJ2-1; D gene ambiguous. V was cut by 1 base and J by 8 bases, with 15 bases left in between. CDR3 length: 15 residues. The germline V gene encodes CDR1 LGHDT and CDR2 YNNKEL (reference sequence). In nucleotides, the CDR3 is TGTGCCAGCAGCCAAGTTGGTATCCGGGCCCATGAGCAGTTCTTC. Its translation: CASSQVGIRAHEQFF.

This clonotype was counted ten times or more. The genes are TRBV18 and TRBJ2-2; D may correspond to TRBD1 or TRBD2 (5 bases each). Per germline, CDR1 KGHSH and CDR2 LQKENI. V was trimmed by 8 bases and J by 1 base, leaving 11 bases between them. The CDR3 runs to 14 residues. CDR3 residues: CASPRGGNTGELFF. CDR3 bases: TGTGCCAGCCCTCGTGGGGGGAACACCGGGGAGCTGTTTTTT. Combining the CDR3 with reference TRBV18 and TRBJ2-2 gives the whole variable domain NAGVMQNPRHLVRRRGQEARLRCSPMKGHSHVYWYRQLPEEGLKFMVYLQKENIIDESGMPKERFSAEFPKEGPSILRIQQVVRGDSAAYFCASPRGGNTGELFFGEGSRLTVL.

Ten or more counts support this clonotype. The chain carries TRBV29-1 and TRBJ2-1; D is unresolved. The CDR3 totals 12 residues. Germline assignment: CDR1 SQVTM and CDR2 ANQGSEA. Trimming stripped 3 bases from V and 3 bases from J, with 6 bases between. CDR3 region: CSVEDRYNEQFF. The CDR3 region has the DNA TGCAGCGTTGAGGACCGCTACAATGAGCAGTTCTTC.

This clonotype qualifies as large (0.1 to 1%). This chain uses TRBV5-5 with TRBJ2-5; 8 positions agree with TRBD2. CDR1 and CDR2 from the germline V gene are SGHKS and YYEKEE (reference sequence). This CDR3 region has 15 residues. After removal of 3 bases from V and 2 bases from J, the junction contained 6 bases not matched to a gene. CDR3 sequence (DNA): TGTGCCAGCAGCTCCATAGCGGGGAGACAAGAGACCCAGTACTTC. It is translated as CASSSIAGRQETQYF.

Points on this clonotype: It may be a read error: a sequence one base away is much more abundant. This chain joins TRBV12-3 or TRBV12-4 and TRBJ1-1, with unresolved D. This CDR3 has 14 residues. The CDR3 bases are TGTGCCGGCAGTTGGAGACTGGGGAACACTGAAGCTTTCTTT. The encoded protein is CAGSWRLGNTEAFF.

Points on this clonotype: The germline gene is not matched at one end of the junction; a read error may be the cause. V and J are TRBV28 and TRBJ2-3; 9 bases fit TRBD2. The CDR3 totals 15 residues. Germline V gives CDR1 MDHEN, CDR2 SYDVKM. For the CDR3, the DNA is TGTGCCAGCAGTTCCGCGGGAGGGCTGGGAGATATGCAGTATTTT. It specifies CASSSAGGLGDMQYF.

The sample holds many counts of this clonotype. The rearrangement uses TRBV7-2 and TRBJ1-5; D may be TRBD1 (6 bases). Trimming shortened V by 4 bases and J by 2 bases, and 9 bases separated the two germline ends. The CDR3 spans 14 residues. Germline V CDR1 and CDR2: SGHTA, FQGNSA. The CDR3 spells CASSSGTRNQPQHF. For the CDR3, the DNA is TGTGCCAGCAGCTCCGGGACACGCAATCAGCCCCAGCATTTT.

Relative to its sample, this clonotype is medium-sized. The gene calls are TRBV2 and TRBJ2-1; 7 bases are shared with TRBD1. The CDR3 has 14 amino acids. Germline loops: CDR1 SNHLY, CDR2 FYNNEI. V was pared by 6 bases and J by 4 bases, with 6 bases of the junction left unmatched. The CDR3 loop is CASSSRDRYNEQFF. The CDR3 DNA sequence: TGTGCCAGCAGCTCCCGGGACAGATACAATGAGCAGTTCTTC.

This clonotype occurred many times. The chain recombines TRBV19 with TRBJ2-1; no definite D call. V lost 5 bases to trimming and J lost 9 bases, with 5 bases between them. This CDR3 comprises 10 residues. Germline V gene sequence: CDR1 LNHDA, CDR2 SQIVND (reference sequence). The CDR3 spells CASSSGEQFF. The CDR3 DNA is TGTGCCAGTAGTTCCGGTGAGCAGTTCTTC. The variable domain in full, with the rest retrieved from reference TRBV19 and TRBJ2-1, is DGGITQSPKYLFRKEGQNVTLSCEQNLNHDAMYWYRQDPGQGLRLIYYSQIVNDFQKGDIAEGYSVSREKKESFPLTVTSAQKNPTAFYLCASSSGEQFFGPGTRLTVL.

This clonotype occurred many times. CDR3 sequence reads: CASIASNAKKLFF. CDR3 in DNA: TGTGCCAGCATCGCCTCCAACGCGAAAAAACTGTTTTTT. The chain has TRBV28 and TRBJ1-4; D is undetermined. V was pared by 7 bases and J by 9 bases, with 15 bases between. The CDR3 is made up of 13 amino acids. Germline-derived CDR1 and CDR2 are MDHEN and SYDVKM.

This clonotype was seen at least ten times. The V call is TRBV5-6, the J call TRBJ2-2; no clear D. The CDR3 has 14 residues. CDR1 is SGHDT, CDR2 YYEEEE, per germline. V lost 2 bases and J 2 bases, leaving 7 bases between the germline ends. The CDR3 spells CASSFYRNTGELFF. The CDR3 coding sequence is TGTGCCAGCAGCTTCTACAGAAACACCGGGGAGCTGTTTTTT.

This clonotype was counted ten times or more. The chain joins TRBV29-1 to TRBJ1-1; D is unclear. The CDR3 has 12 amino acids. V lost 4 bases to trimming and J lost 0 bases, with 6 bases between them. Germline-derived CDR1 and CDR2 are SQVTM and ANQGSEA. For the CDR3, the DNA is TGCAGCGTTGGTTTCATGAACACTGAAGCTTTCTTT. Translation gives CSVGFMNTEAFF.